This TCR beta chain was recorded in a study of blood T cell repertoires in COVID-19 (TCRdb year 2020). Study-wide context: Samples from collaborators originated in the United States, Italy and Spain and spanned both the acute and convalescent phases of COVID-19. The prospective study material was composed of cDNA or gDNA derived from T cells, B-cell-depleted T cells, or PBMCs. The dataset comprised deeply sampled blood TCRbeta repertoires from subjects exposed to, actively infected with, or recovered from COVID-19. A freely available public database, intended as a resource for researchers studying the immune response to SARS-CoV-2, is where the repertoires were released. The samples were drawn from the first 160 participants of the ongoing ImmuneRACE study and from under 1,500 subjects provided by 6 global collaborators. Nearly every sample came with metadata listing a de-identified subject ID, COVID-19 status, age in years and sex. Where available, HLA class I and class II types were obtained from metadata supplied by the sample provider rather than from assay-based typing.

The immunoSEQ Assay, a bias-controlled multiplex PCR, was used to amplify TCRbeta CDR3 regions from genomic DNA. The paper's processing steps were these. Nucleated cell counts per sample were estimated from amplification of reference gene primers within the assay. To quantify the absolute abundance of each unique TCRbeta CDR3 rearrangement, sequence reads were collapsed and filtered. For each sample, productive Simpson clonality was calculated as the square root of Simpson's diversity index across productive rearrangements. TCRdb carries this immuneACCESS record with in-frame sequences only. Its versions omit some clonotypes, under half of them owing to an unresolved V gene in the studies checked, with the rest unexplained. V and J calls and clone size follow that table, whereas D and trimming were derived from the DNA. The sample table shows 180,000 or so clones, and around 87% are seen once. The ten most abundant clones make up just under 2.5% of the sample.

What the work shows at the level of the full study, not this receptor alone: The amount of clinical and demographic metadata varied by source and participant and was provided uncurated.

Remarks on this clone: Its antigen has not been determined. Base qualities are not provided; no much larger clone lies one nucleotide away.

Trimming accounts for 6 bases at V and 1 base at J, while the number of junction bases matched to no gene is 4. The germline V gene provides CDR1 MNHEY and CDR2 SVGAGI. The CDR3 holds 15 amino acids from the cysteine to the phenylalanine. The read is trimmed to its CDR3 DNA, 45 bases read in frame from base 1. Collaborating institutions collected whole blood in K2EDTA tubes following their own protocols. Collaborator samples were shipped for TCRbeta analysis as frozen whole blood, isolated PBMCs, or DNA extracted from either sample type. In this chain, TRBV6-5 is recombined with TRBJ2-4; 9 middle bases align to TRBD1. This TCR was recovered from a man aged 35 to 55 with active or convalescent COVID-19. The specimen was peripheral blood. At the DNA level, the sequence is TGTGCCAGCAGCCGACAGGGGGGGGCCAAAAACATTCAGTACTTC. This sequence encodes CASSRQGGAKNIQYF.